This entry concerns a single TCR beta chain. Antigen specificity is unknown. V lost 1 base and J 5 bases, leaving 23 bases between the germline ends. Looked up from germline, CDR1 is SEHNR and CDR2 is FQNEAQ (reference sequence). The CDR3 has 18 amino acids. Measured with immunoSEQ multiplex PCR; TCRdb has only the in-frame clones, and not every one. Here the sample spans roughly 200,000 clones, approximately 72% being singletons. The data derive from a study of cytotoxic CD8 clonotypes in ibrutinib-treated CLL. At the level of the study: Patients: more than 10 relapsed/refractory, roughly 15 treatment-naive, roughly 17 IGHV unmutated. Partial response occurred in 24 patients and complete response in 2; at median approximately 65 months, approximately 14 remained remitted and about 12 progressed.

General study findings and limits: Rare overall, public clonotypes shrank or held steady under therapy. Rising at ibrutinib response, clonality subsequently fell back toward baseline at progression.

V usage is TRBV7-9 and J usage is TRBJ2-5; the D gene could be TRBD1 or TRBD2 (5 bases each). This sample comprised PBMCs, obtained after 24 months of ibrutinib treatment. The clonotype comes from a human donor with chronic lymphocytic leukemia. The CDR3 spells CASSLVYSGTEPRETQYF. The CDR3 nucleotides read TGTGCCAGCAGCTTAGTCTACTCCGGGACGGAGCCTCGTGAGACCCAGTACTTC.